Presented here are 19 T cell receptor beta chains from one specimen sequenced in a study of blood T cell repertoires in COVID-19. Sequenced by immunoSEQ multiplex PCR; TCRdb stores in-frame clones only, minus some. The table includes about 89,000 clones, 60% to 85% detected once. Material: peripheral blood. These receptors were collected from a human donor in a cohort sampled during active COVID-19.

V usage is TRBV30 and J usage is TRBJ1-6; maybe TRBD1 (5 bases). V gave up 0 bases and J gave up 7 bases, with 13 bases separating them. Germline assignment: CDR1 GTSNPN and CDR2 SVGIG (reference sequence). The CDR3 has 15 residues. For the CDR3, the DNA is TGTGCCTGGAGTGTATTAGCAGGGTACAATTCACCCCTCCACTTT. It translates to CAWSVLAGYNSPLHF.

This clone was observed a few times. The rearrangement links TRBV2 to TRBJ2-2, with 8 bases fitting TRBD2. This CDR3 comprises 15 residues. V was pared by 6 bases and J by 5 bases, with 8 bases of the junction left unmatched. The germline V gene has CDR1 SNHLY and CDR2 FYNNEI. The DNA of the CDR3 is TGTGCCAGCAGACGCATTCGGGAGGGGACCGGGGAGCTGTTTTTT. Its protein is CASRRIREGTGELFF.

The rearrangement joins TRBV5-1 to TRBJ2-1; TRBD2 aligns across 11 bases. Germline V gene sequence: CDR1 SGHRS, CDR2 YFSETQ. CDR3 length: 15 residues. After removal of 4 bases from V and 6 bases from J, the junction contained 6 bases not matched to a gene. As DNA, the CDR3 is TGCGCCAGCAGCAGTAGCGGGAGGGGGAGCAATGAGCAGTTCTTC. Its translation: CASSSSGRGSNEQFF.

The chain joins TRBV6-6 to TRBJ2-7, with 7 bases that match TRBD2. The CDR3 spans 13 residues. V was pared by 4 bases and J by 3 bases, with 3 bases of the junction left unmatched. The germline V gene encodes CDR1 MNHNY and CDR2 SVGAGI (reference sequence). The CDR3 loop reads CASSSGLLYEQYF. The CDR3 DNA follows: TGTGCCAGCAGTTCGGGACTACTCTACGAGCAGTACTTC.

This chain joins TRBV9 and TRBJ2-7; 8 nucleotides align to TRBD2. This CDR3 is 15 amino acids long. J was trimmed by 4 bases and V by 4 bases; bases with no gene match: 10. The V gene's germline CDR1 is SGDLS and CDR2 YYNGEE. The CDR3 DNA sequence: TGTGCCAGCAGCCCCCCCGGGACTAGAACGTACGAGCAGTACTTC. Translation gives CASSPPGTRTYEQYF.

This clone was seen once. The chain carries TRBV29-1 and TRBJ2-3; 10 positions match TRBD1. The germline V gene has CDR1 SQVTM and CDR2 ANQGSEA. The CDR3 runs to 14 residues. The trim removed 6 bases at V and 5 bases at J, leaving 8 bases unmatched. The CDR3 DNA reads as TGCAGCGTCAGGACAGGGGGTCGTGGAGATACGCAGTATTTT. Translation: CSVRTGGRGDTQYF.

This clone came up a few times. The chain employs TRBV28 and TRBJ2-7, with D perhaps TRBD2 (6 bases). The CDR3 runs 16 residues. The germline V gene encodes CDR1 MDHEN and CDR2 SYDVKM. Trimming shortened V by 4 bases and J by 1 base, and 17 bases separated the two germline ends. The CDR3 loop reads CASSSSSAGSSYEQYF. The CDR3 nucleotides are TGTGCCAGCAGTTCATCGAGCGCCGGGAGTTCCTACGAGCAGTACTTC. Using reference TRBV28 and TRBJ2-7 for the parts outside the CDR3, the full variable domain is DVKVTQSSRYLVKRTGEKVFLECVQDMDHENMFWYRQDPGLGLRLIYFSYDVKMKEKGDIPEGYSVSREKKERFSLILESASTNQTSMYLCASSSSSAGSSYEQYFGPGTRLTVT.

The chain has TRBV29-1 and TRBJ1-1, with 7 bases matching TRBD1. V lost 3 bases, J lost 8 bases, and 6 bases stayed unmatched. Per germline, CDR1 SQVTM and CDR2 ANQGSEA. This CDR3 region has 12 residues. As DNA, the CDR3 is TGCAGCGTTGAGATTGTGGGACAGGAAGCTTTCTTT. It codes for CSVEIVGQEAFF.

The gene calls are TRBV28 and TRBJ1-2; D gene uncertain. Per germline, CDR1 MDHEN and CDR2 SYDVKM. Trimming stripped 5 bases from V and 0 bases from J, with 13 bases between. The CDR3 consists of 15 residues. CDR3 bases: TGTGCCAGCAGTAGACAAAATCATGCTAACTATGGCTACACCTTC. The encoded protein is CASSRQNHANYGYTF.

This clone has only a few counts. The chain carries TRBV5-1 and TRBJ2-2; 10 nucleotides align to TRBD2. This CDR3 has 17 amino acids. With V trimmed by 0 bases and J by 5 bases, 7 bases remained unmatched. CDR1 and CDR2 (germline): SGHRS, YFSETQ. CDR3 sequence (DNA): TGCGCCAGCAGCTTGGAAGTACTAGCGGGATTGACCGGGGAGCTGTTTTTT. This translates into CASSLEVLAGLTGELFF.

The CDR3 sequence is CSASALRNAYNEQFF. In nucleotides, the CDR3 is TGCAGTGCTAGTGCCTTGCGGAACGCCTACAATGAGCAGTTCTTC. V usage is TRBV20-1 and J usage is TRBJ2-1, with D uncertain. CDR1 and CDR2 (germline): DFQATT, SNEGSKA (reference sequence). This CDR3 is 15 amino acids long. V was trimmed by 3 bases and J by 2 bases, leaving 14 bases between them.

V usage is TRBV5-1 and J usage is TRBJ2-2; possible D gene TRBD1, 5 bases. This CDR3 contains 16 residues. Trimming stripped 4 bases from V and 2 bases from J, with 15 bases between. Germline lookup yields CDR1 SGHRS and CDR2 YFSETQ. This CDR3 is CASSHSGSINTGELFF. The DNA for the CDR3 is TGCGCCAGCAGCCATTCAGGGTCCATTAACACCGGGGAGCTGTTTTTT.

This sequence joins TRBV7-2 and TRBJ1-1, with D hard to call. V lost 6 bases to trimming and J lost 1 base, with 12 bases between them. The germline CDR1 and CDR2 sequences are SGHTA and FQGNSA. The CDR3 totals 14 residues. The CDR3 sequence: CASRSGIWNTEAFF. The CDR3, as DNA: TGTGCCAGCAGGTCGGGGATCTGGAACACTGAAGCTTTCTTT.

This chain links TRBV9 with TRBJ2-5; TRBD2 matches at 8 bases. The CDR3 is 13 amino acids. V was pared by 6 bases and J by 5 bases, with 6 bases of the junction left unmatched. The V gene's germline CDR1 is SGDLS and CDR2 YYNGEE. CDR3 residues: CASTPGGGETQYF. CDR3 DNA sequence: TGTGCCAGCACTCCAGGCGGGGGGGAGACCCAGTACTTC.

The V call is TRBV4-1, the J call TRBJ2-2; 9 bases align to TRBD1. Germline CDR1 reads MGHRA; CDR2 reads YSYEKL. V trimming: 3 bases; J trimming: 7 bases; junction bases outside the gene matches: 3. This CDR3 contains 14 residues. CDR3 in amino acids: CASSHRQGGGELFF. CDR3 in DNA: TGCGCCAGCAGCCATAGACAGGGGGGCGGGGAGCTGTTTTTT.

The CDR3 DNA is TGTGCCAGCAGCTTGGGACAGGGGACTATCTCTGGAAACACCATATATTTT. Translated, it gives CASSLGQGTISGNTIYF. V and J are TRBV5-6 and TRBJ1-3, with 8 bases fitting TRBD1. Germline lookup yields CDR1 SGHDT and CDR2 YYEEEE. J gave up 0 bases and V 0 bases, and 5 bases lay outside the gene matches. The CDR3 length is 17 residues. The variable domain in full, with the rest retrieved from reference TRBV5-6 and TRBJ1-3, is DAGVTQSPTHLIKTRGQQVTLRCSPKSGHDTVSWYQQALGQGPQFIFQYYEEEERQRGNFPDRFSGHQFPNYSSELNVNALLLGDSALYLCASSLGQGTISGNTIYFGEGSWLTVV.

The chain has TRBV11-2 and TRBJ2-3; TRBD2 aligns across 8 bases. CDR1 is SGHAT, CDR2 FQNNGV, per germline. Unmatched junction bases numbered 7, after V lost 2 bases and J lost 3 bases. There are 16 residues in the CDR3. CDR3 sequence: CASSLLMTSATDTQYF. For the CDR3, the DNA is TGTGCCAGCAGCTTACTGATGACTAGCGCGACAGATACGCAGTATTTT.

This rearrangement joins TRBV24-1 to TRBJ2-3, with 7 bases matching TRBD2. Germline CDR1 KGHDR, CDR2 SFDVKD. With 2 bases clipped from V and 5 bases from J, the junction kept 9 bases outside the gene matches. This CDR3 contains 16 residues. The CDR3 reads CATSDYGGRSGDTQYF. DNA for the CDR3: TGTGCCACCAGTGATTATGGCGGGAGATCGGGAGATACGCAGTATTTT.

The sample holds one count of this clone. This rearrangement joins TRBV6-5 to TRBJ1-1, with D hard to call. The CDR3 is 13 residues long. V was pared by 6 bases and J by 4 bases, with 12 bases between. CDR1 and CDR2 (germline): MNHEY, SVGAGI. CDR3 in DNA: TGTGCCAGCAGCAAGAGGGAGTCCACTGAAGCTTTCTTT. This sequence encodes CASSKRESTEAFF.